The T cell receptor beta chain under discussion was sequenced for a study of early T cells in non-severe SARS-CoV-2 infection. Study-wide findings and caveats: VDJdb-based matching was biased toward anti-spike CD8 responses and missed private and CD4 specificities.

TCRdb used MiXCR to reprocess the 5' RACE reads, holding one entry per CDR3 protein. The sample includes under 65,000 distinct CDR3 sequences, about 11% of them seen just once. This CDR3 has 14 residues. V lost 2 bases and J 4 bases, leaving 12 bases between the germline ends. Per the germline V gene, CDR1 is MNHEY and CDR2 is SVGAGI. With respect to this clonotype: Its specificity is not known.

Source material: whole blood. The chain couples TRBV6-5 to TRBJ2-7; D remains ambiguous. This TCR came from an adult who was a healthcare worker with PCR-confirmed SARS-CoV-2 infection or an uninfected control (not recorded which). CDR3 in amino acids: CASSYELGGYEQYF. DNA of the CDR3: TGTGCCAGCAGTTACGAGCTTGGTGGGTACGAGCAGTACTTC.